A selection of T cell receptor beta chains follows, all from one sample in a study of blood T cell repertoires in COVID-19. Profiling relied on immunoSEQ multiplex PCR, and the TCRdb table lists in-frame clones only, not all of them. The sample carries fewer than 500,000 clones, nearly 90% recorded once. The sample taken for sequencing was PBMCs or T cells enriched from blood (not recorded which). The receptor source for this set is a woman between 18 and 29 years old with acute COVID-19. Both conserved end residues are part of each CDR3. The D gene is left open where the match is weak. Clone size is given for some rows only: seen once, a few or many times, or a class if the clone is expanded.

J gene: TRBJ2-3; clone size: NA; D gene: TRBD1; V gene: TRBV28; CDR3 length: 15; CDR3 DNA: TGTGCCAGCAGTATGGGACAGGGGGCCAGAGATACGCAGTATTTT; CDR3 protein: CASSMGQGARDTQYF
J gene: TRBJ1-6; clone size: NA; D gene: NA; V gene: TRBV21-1; CDR3 length: 15; CDR3 DNA: TGTGCCAGCAGGCCCGGGACAGACCATAATTCACCCCTCCACTTT; CDR3 protein: CASRPGTDHNSPLHF
J gene: TRBJ2-5; clone size: NA; D gene: TRBD1; V gene: TRBV19; CDR3 length: 16; CDR3 DNA: TGTGCCAGTAGTCCCCGGGACAGGGGGGCTAAAGAGACCCAGTACTTC; CDR3 protein: CASSPRDRGAKETQYF
J gene: TRBJ1-4; clone size: NA; D gene: NA; V gene: TRBV10-3; CDR3 length: 19; CDR3 DNA: TGTGCCATCAGTGAGAGGTGGGGGGTGAGGAGTGCAACTAATGAAAAACTGTTTTTT; CDR3 protein: CAISERWGVRSATNEKLFF
J gene: TRBJ2-7; clone size: NA; D gene: NA; V gene: TRBV5-4; CDR3 length: 16; CDR3 DNA: TGTGCCAGCAGCTTGATTTTAATTGGGGAGTCCTACGAGCAGTACTTC; CDR3 protein: CASSLILIGESYEQYF
J gene: TRBJ1-1; clone size: few; D gene: TRBD1; V gene: TRBV6-5; CDR3 length: 14; CDR3 DNA: TGTGCCAGCATTCTGGACAGGGCGGCCACTGAAGCTTTCTTT; CDR3 protein: CASILDRAATEAFF
J gene: TRBJ2-5; clone size: NA; D gene: TRBD2; V gene: TRBV14; CDR3 length: 15; CDR3 DNA: TGTGCCAGCAGCCACGCAATAGCGGGGAGGGAGACCCAGTACTTC; CDR3 protein: CASSHAIAGRETQYF
J gene: TRBJ2-4; clone size: NA; D gene: TRBD2; V gene: TRBV2; CDR3 length: 14; CDR3 DNA: TGTGCCAGCAGTGATCGGGGGGGTGGAAACATTCAGTACTTC; CDR3 protein: CASSDRGGGNIQYF
J gene: TRBJ2-1; clone size: NA; D gene: TRBD2; V gene: TRBV11-2; CDR3 length: 13; CDR3 DNA: TGTGCCAGCAGCTTAGAAGCGGGGAGAATTCAGTTCTTC; CDR3 protein: CASSLEAGRIQFF
J gene: TRBJ1-6; clone size: NA; D gene: NA; V gene: TRBV6-5; CDR3 length: 15; CDR3 DNA: TGTGCCAGCAGTTACGGGCAGGCGGGTAATTCACCCCTCCACTTT; CDR3 protein: CASSYGQAGNSPLHF
J gene: TRBJ1-5; clone size: once; D gene: TRBD1; V gene: TRBV28; CDR3 length: 16; CDR3 DNA: TGTGCCAGCAGAACCGGGACAGGGGTGTTTGGTCAGCCCCAGCATTTT; CDR3 protein: CASRTGTGVFGQPQHF
J gene: TRBJ1-1; clone size: NA; D gene: NA; V gene: TRBV4-3; CDR3 length: 11; CDR3 DNA: TGCGCCAGCAGCCAAGGACAGGAAGCTTTCTTT; CDR3 protein: CASSQGQEAFF
J gene: TRBJ2-1; clone size: NA; D gene: TRBD2; V gene: TRBV24-1; CDR3 length: 18; CDR3 DNA: TGTGCCACCAGTGACCCCGGGACTAGCGGGCCCTCCTACAATGAGCAGTTCTTC; CDR3 protein: CATSDPGTSGPSYNEQFF
J gene: TRBJ2-1; clone size: NA; D gene: TRBD2; V gene: TRBV4-3; CDR3 length: 15; CDR3 DNA: TGCGCCAGCAGCCAGCCCCCCAGCGGGAGGGTTGAGCAGTTCTTC; CDR3 protein: CASSQPPSGRVEQFF
J gene: TRBJ2-7; clone size: NA; D gene: TRBD2; V gene: TRBV4-3; CDR3 length: 16; CDR3 DNA: TGCGCCAGCAGCCAAGCGGTTAGCGGGAGCTCCTACGAGCAGTACTTC; CDR3 protein: CASSQAVSGSSYEQYF
J gene: TRBJ2-6; clone size: NA; D gene: TRBD1; V gene: TRBV4-1; CDR3 length: 18; CDR3 DNA: TGCGCCAGCAGCCAAGTTGGGGACAGGGGTGTCGGGGCCAACGTCCTGACTTTC; CDR3 protein: CASSQVGDRGVGANVLTF
J gene: TRBJ1-5; clone size: NA; D gene: NA; V gene: TRBV19; CDR3 length: 13; CDR3 DNA: TGTGCCAGTAATGGTGTGGGAGTTCAGCCCCAGCATTTT; CDR3 protein: CASNGVGVQPQHF
J gene: TRBJ2-3; clone size: NA; D gene: TRBD2; V gene: TRBV4-1; CDR3 length: 18; CDR3 DNA: TGCGCCAGCAGCCAAGGGGCCCCGTCCGGGACTAGTGTCTTCACGCAGTATTTT; CDR3 protein: CASSQGAPSGTSVFTQYF
J gene: TRBJ2-1; clone size: NA; D gene: NA; V gene: TRBV28; CDR3 length: 14; CDR3 DNA: TGTGCCAGCAGTTTGTTTAGCTCCTACAATGAGCAGTTCTTC; CDR3 protein: CASSLFSSYNEQFF
J gene: TRBJ2-2; clone size: NA; D gene: TRBD1; V gene: TRBV19; CDR3 length: 17; CDR3 DNA: TGTGCCAGTAGTATGAAACCGCTGGACAGGCTCACCAGGGAGCTGTTTTTT; CDR3 protein: CASSMKPLDRLTRELFF
J gene: TRBJ1-1; clone size: NA; D gene: NA; V gene: TRBV6-2/TRBV6-3; CDR3 length: 13; CDR3 DNA: TGTGCCAGCAGTTTAGGACAGCACACTGAAGCTTTCTTT; CDR3 protein: CASSLGQHTEAFF
J gene: TRBJ2-5; clone size: NA; D gene: NA; V gene: TRBV18; CDR3 length: 15; CDR3 DNA: TGTGCCAGCTCACTCGACGGGTACACTCAAGAGACCCAGTACTTC; CDR3 protein: CASSLDGYTQETQYF
J gene: TRBJ1-1; clone size: NA; D gene: TRBD1; V gene: TRBV5-8; CDR3 length: 14; CDR3 DNA: TGTGCCAGCAATCTGGGACAGGGAGACACTGAAGCTTTCTTT; CDR3 protein: CASNLGQGDTEAFF
J gene: TRBJ1-6; clone size: NA; D gene: NA; V gene: TRBV5-6; CDR3 length: 13; CDR3 DNA: TGTGCCAGCAACTACAGGTCCCACCCACCCCTCCACTTT; CDR3 protein: CASNYRSHPPLHF
J gene: TRBJ2-7; clone size: few; D gene: TRBD2; V gene: TRBV2; CDR3 length: 16; CDR3 DNA: TGTGCCAGCAGGCCACCTAGTAGCGGGAGCTCCTACGAGCAGTACTTC; CDR3 protein: CASRPPSSGSSYEQYF
J gene: TRBJ2-7; clone size: NA; D gene: TRBD2; V gene: TRBV18; CDR3 length: 16; CDR3 DNA: TGTGCCAGCTCACCACGACTAGCGGGGAGCTCCTACGAGCAGTACTTC; CDR3 protein: CASSPRLAGSSYEQYF
J gene: TRBJ2-1; clone size: NA; D gene: TRBD2; V gene: TRBV7-2; CDR3 length: 15; CDR3 DNA: TGTGCCAGCAGCCTGAAGCGGGGGTCCTACAATGAGCAGTTCTTC; CDR3 protein: CASSLKRGSYNEQFF
J gene: TRBJ2-5; clone size: NA; D gene: NA; V gene: TRBV2; CDR3 length: 13; CDR3 DNA: TGTGCCAGCAGTCCGAGGCGGGGAGAGACCCAGTACTTC; CDR3 protein: CASSPRRGETQYF
J gene: TRBJ2-6; clone size: NA; D gene: NA; V gene: TRBV10-3; CDR3 length: 15; CDR3 DNA: TGTGCCATCAGTGAGTTACTGACTGGGGCCAACGTCCTGACTTTC; CDR3 protein: CAISELLTGANVLTF
J gene: TRBJ2-1; clone size: NA; D gene: NA; V gene: TRBV28; CDR3 length: 12; CDR3 DNA: TGTGCCAGCAGCAGACTAGGGGTGGAGCAGTTCTTC; CDR3 protein: CASSRLGVEQFF
J gene: TRBJ2-1; clone size: NA; D gene: NA; V gene: TRBV3-1/TRBV3-2; CDR3 length: 14; CDR3 DNA: TGTGCCAGCAGCCAAGATCTTGGGGAGAATGAGCAGTTCTTC; CDR3 protein: CASSQDLGENEQFF
J gene: TRBJ2-2; clone size: NA; D gene: NA; V gene: TRBV3-1/TRBV3-2; CDR3 length: 16; CDR3 DNA: TGTGCCAGCAGCCAAGATCTGGGCTTTAACACCGGGGAGCTGTTTTTT; CDR3 protein: CASSQDLGFNTGELFF
J gene: TRBJ2-3; clone size: NA; D gene: NA; V gene: TRBV3-1/TRBV3-2; CDR3 length: 12; CDR3 DNA: TGTGCCAGCACCGGTAGCACAGATACGCAGTATTTT; CDR3 protein: CASTGSTDTQYF
J gene: TRBJ1-1; clone size: NA; D gene: TRBD1; V gene: TRBV27; CDR3 length: 13; CDR3 DNA: TGTGCCAGCAGTTTCAGGGGGTCCACTGAAGCTTTCTTT; CDR3 protein: CASSFRGSTEAFF
J gene: TRBJ1-2; clone size: NA; D gene: NA; V gene: TRBV3-1/TRBV3-2; CDR3 length: 14; CDR3 DNA: TGTGCCAGCAGCCTAAGCAGGGGTCCCGGTGGCTACACCTTC; CDR3 protein: CASSLSRGPGGYTF
J gene: TRBJ2-7; clone size: NA; D gene: TRBD2; V gene: TRBV5-6; CDR3 length: 16; CDR3 DNA: TGTGCCAGCACCCCGGGCCCGCCTAGCGGTACCTACGAGCAGTACTTC; CDR3 protein: CASTPGPPSGTYEQYF
J gene: TRBJ1-1; clone size: NA; D gene: NA; V gene: TRBV5-1; CDR3 length: 14; CDR3 DNA: TGCGCCAGCAGCCTCAGGGTCGGGAACACTGAAGCTTTCTTT; CDR3 protein: CASSLRVGNTEAFF
J gene: TRBJ1-1; clone size: NA; D gene: NA; V gene: TRBV27; CDR3 length: 21; CDR3 DNA: TGTGCCAGCATTCGGGAGGCCAAATGGGGTCGAATGGGGTCGGTGTACACTGAAGCTTTCTTT; CDR3 protein: CASIREAKWGRMGSVYTEAFF
J gene: TRBJ2-1; clone size: NA; D gene: TRBD1; V gene: TRBV11-1; CDR3 length: 15; CDR3 DNA: TGTGCCAGCAGCTTAGGAGGGGGCCGGGCGTATGAGCAGTTCTTC; CDR3 protein: CASSLGGGRAYEQFF
J gene: TRBJ2-1; clone size: NA; D gene: NA; V gene: TRBV28; CDR3 length: 15; CDR3 DNA: TGTGCCAGCAGTTTAACCGTCGCGGCAGACAATGAGCAGTTCTTC; CDR3 protein: CASSLTVAADNEQFF
J gene: TRBJ1-2; clone size: few; D gene: NA; V gene: TRBV25-1; CDR3 length: 13; CDR3 DNA: TGTGCCAGCAGTGAATCGGGGAAGGACGGCTACACCTTC; CDR3 protein: CASSESGKDGYTF
J gene: TRBJ1-1; clone size: NA; D gene: NA; V gene: TRBV29-1; CDR3 length: 13; CDR3 DNA: TGCAGCGTTGAAGTGACAGTTTTCACTGAAGCTTTCTTT; CDR3 protein: CSVEVTVFTEAFF
J gene: TRBJ2-4; clone size: NA; D gene: NA; V gene: TRBV19; CDR3 length: 13; CDR3 DNA: TGTGCCAGTAGTATAGCTAGCACGGACATTCAGTACTTC; CDR3 protein: CASSIASTDIQYF
J gene: TRBJ2-7; clone size: NA; D gene: TRBD2; V gene: TRBV27; CDR3 length: 13; CDR3 DNA: TGTGCCAGCCGCCTAGCGGGCGCCTACGAGCAGTACTTC; CDR3 protein: CASRLAGAYEQYF
J gene: TRBJ1-5; clone size: NA; D gene: TRBD1; V gene: TRBV7-2; CDR3 length: 18; CDR3 DNA: TGTGCCAGCAGCTTAATAGGACAGGGGCTAAATAGCAATCAGCCCCAGCATTTT; CDR3 protein: CASSLIGQGLNSNQPQHF
J gene: TRBJ2-3; clone size: NA; D gene: NA; V gene: TRBV3-1/TRBV3-2; CDR3 length: 15; CDR3 DNA: TGTGCCAGCAGCCCGACAGTAATATACACAGATACGCAGTATTTT; CDR3 protein: CASSPTVIYTDTQYF
J gene: TRBJ2-2; clone size: NA; D gene: TRBD2; V gene: TRBV3-1/TRBV3-2; CDR3 length: 15; CDR3 DNA: TGTGCCAGCAGCCAAGTAGCGGCGGGAGCCGGGGAGCTGTTTTTT; CDR3 protein: CASSQVAAGAGELFF
J gene: TRBJ1-2; clone size: many; D gene: NA; V gene: TRBV6-5; CDR3 length: 13; CDR3 DNA: TGTGCCAGCAGTTATCTGGGGGGAGGCGGCTACACCTTC; CDR3 protein: CASSYLGGGGYTF
J gene: TRBJ1-4; clone size: NA; D gene: NA; V gene: TRBV24-1; CDR3 length: 16; CDR3 DNA: TGTGCCACCAGTGCCGCGCCGGCGGATAGCGATGAAAAACTGTTTTTT; CDR3 protein: CATSAAPADSDEKLFF
J gene: TRBJ2-2; clone size: NA; D gene: NA; V gene: TRBV7-9; CDR3 length: 12; CDR3 DNA: TGTGCCAGCAGCTTCGGGACCGGGGAGCTGTTTTTT; CDR3 protein: CASSFGTGELFF
J gene: TRBJ2-7; clone size: NA; D gene: TRBD2; V gene: TRBV2; CDR3 length: 17; CDR3 DNA: TGTGCCAGCAGTGATGGGGTAGCGGGAGGATTAATCGACGAGCAGTACTTC; CDR3 protein: CASSDGVAGGLIDEQYF
J gene: TRBJ2-5; clone size: NA; D gene: TRBD1; V gene: TRBV6-5; CDR3 length: 15; CDR3 DNA: TGTGCCAGCAGTCAGCCGGGACAGGGGGCGGAGACCCAGTACTTC; CDR3 protein: CASSQPGQGAETQYF
J gene: TRBJ2-5; clone size: once; D gene: TRBD1; V gene: TRBV30; CDR3 length: 15; CDR3 DNA: TGTGCCTGGAGTGCCTCGGGACAGGGGACCGAGACCCAGTACTTC; CDR3 protein: CAWSASGQGTETQYF
J gene: TRBJ1-2; clone size: NA; D gene: NA; V gene: TRBV12-3/TRBV12-4; CDR3 length: 13; CDR3 DNA: TGTGCCAGCAGTTTAATCTATTACTATGGCTACACCTTC; CDR3 protein: CASSLIYYYGYTF
J gene: TRBJ1-5; clone size: NA; D gene: NA; V gene: TRBV11-2; CDR3 length: 16; CDR3 DNA: TGTGCCAGCAGCTTATTGGGGGGGGGTCTTGATCAGCCCCAGCATTTT; CDR3 protein: CASSLLGGGLDQPQHF
J gene: TRBJ2-7; clone size: NA; D gene: NA; V gene: TRBV7-2; CDR3 length: 12; CDR3 DNA: TGTGCCAGCAGCTTAGACGGGTTCGAGCAGTACTTC; CDR3 protein: CASSLDGFEQYF
J gene: TRBJ2-1; clone size: NA; D gene: TRBD2; V gene: TRBV10-2; CDR3 length: 14; CDR3 DNA: TGCGCCAGCAGTGGTAGCGGGGGGGCCGGAGAGCAGTTCTTC; CDR3 protein: CASSGSGGAGEQFF